Below are 21 T cell receptor beta chains sequenced from a single sample in a study of long-term antiretroviral therapy in people with HIV. Researchers ran immunoSEQ v3.0 at survey level. Profiled with immunoSEQ multiplex PCR; TCRdb holds only in-frame clones, not every one. Of 25,000 to 30,000 clones in the sample, 75% to 85% were seen once. The starting material was unsorted PBMCs, obtained 2.9 years after starting antiretroviral therapy. The source of these receptors is a man aged 50 to 59 with HIV.

The chain uses TRBV9 and TRBJ1-1; D is possibly TRBD1 (5 bases). This CDR3 region has 13 residues. Trimming left V 4 bases short and J 6 bases short, with 13 bases between. Germline V lookup: CDR1 SGDLS, CDR2 YYNGEE. CDR3 in DNA: TGTGCCAGCAGCCGGGGCCTGGGGGCTGAAGCTTTCTTT. Translating gives CASSRGLGAEAFF.

This chain links TRBV6-1 with TRBJ2-7; 8 positions match TRBD2. Trimming cost V 5 bases and J 3 bases; bases outside gene matches: 9. The CDR3 contains 15 residues. Germline V gene lookup returns CDR1 MNHNS and CDR2 SASEGT. The CDR3 spells CASSSQSGGDYEQYF. CDR3 coding DNA: TGTGCCAGCAGTTCCCAGTCGGGGGGGGACTACGAGCAGTACTTC.

CDR3 sequence (DNA): TGTGCCAGCAGTTACGGTGCTTACAATGAGCAGTTCTTC. Its translation: CASSYGAYNEQFF. The chain carries TRBV28 and TRBJ2-1; no definite D call. This CDR3 contains 13 residues. Per germline, CDR1 MDHEN and CDR2 SYDVKM. V was pared by 4 bases and J by 4 bases, with 8 bases between.

V usage is TRBV29-1 and J usage is TRBJ2-1, with D possibly being TRBD2 (7 bases). Per germline, CDR1 SQVTM and CDR2 ANQGSEA. The ends were cut back, 6 bases at V and 5 bases at J, with 17 bases in the middle. There are 14 residues in the CDR3. CDR3 sequence: CSVRGLAANNEQFF. The CDR3 region has the DNA TGCAGCGTCCGGGGGCTAGCGGCAAACAATGAGCAGTTCTTC.

The rearrangement uses TRBV18 and TRBJ2-1, with D possibly being TRBD2 (5 bases). V shed 2 bases and J shed 10 bases, with 9 bases lying between them. This CDR3 contains 12 residues. The germline gives CDR1 KGHSH, CDR2 LQKENI. CDR3 region: CASSPTEGEQFF. In DNA form, the CDR3 reads TGTGCCAGCTCACCAACTGAGGGCGAGCAGTTCTTC.

This chain links TRBV6-5 with TRBJ1-1; D is unresolved. This CDR3 comprises 13 residues. With 7 bases removed from V and 5 bases from J, the gap between germline ends came to 14 bases. The germline CDR1 and CDR2 sequences are MNHEY and SVGAGI. Written as DNA, the CDR3 is TGTGCCAGCACCCCTACTGTCGGGACTGAAGCTTTCTTT. Protein product: CASTPTVGTEAFF.

The V and J genes are TRBV7-2 and TRBJ1-2, with a tentative D call TRBD1 (5 bases). The CDR3 has 16 amino acids. Trimming cost V 5 bases and J 2 bases, with 18 bases left between them. Germline CDR1 is SGHTA and CDR2 is FQGNSA. For the CDR3, the DNA is TGTGCCAGCAGCCCCCAGGCGGGGCTCTCAAACTATGGCTACACCTTC. It yields the protein CASSPQAGLSNYGYTF.

This chain uses TRBV20-1 with TRBJ1-1; no clear D. Germline values: CDR1 DFQATT, CDR2 SNEGSKA (reference sequence). Trimming took off 5 bases at V and 0 bases at J, with 4 bases between the two ends. The CDR3 consists of 11 residues. The CDR3 is CSAPMNTEAFF. CDR3 bases: TGCAGTGCTCCAATGAACACTGAAGCTTTCTTT.

This rearrangement joins TRBV7-3 to TRBJ2-3; TRBD2 might be the D (7 bases). Deletions cut 5 bases from V and 5 bases from J, with 20 bases between. This CDR3 is built from 16 residues. In germline, CDR1 is SGHTA, CDR2 FQGTGA. In DNA form, the CDR3 reads TGTGCCAGCAGCCCAAGGGGGGGGTTAGTTGGAGATACGCAGTATTTT. Translating gives CASSPRGGLVGDTQYF.

The V call is TRBV7-8, the J call TRBJ1-6; D unresolved. This CDR3 has 14 residues. V was cut by 1 base and J by 7 bases, with 8 bases left in between. Germline CDR1 SGHVS, CDR2 FQNEAQ. DNA for the CDR3: TGTGCCAGCAGCTTAGGGAACGGCAATTCACCCCTCCACTTT. Its translation: CASSLGNGNSPLHF.

In this sample, this clone turned up a few times. The rearrangement links TRBV2 to TRBJ1-6; D unclear. The CDR3 sequence is 12 residues long. V lost 2 bases and J 11 bases, leaving 7 bases between the germline ends. The germline V gene encodes CDR1 SNHLY and CDR2 FYNNEI. CDR3: CASSENLTPLHF. The CDR3 region has the DNA TGTGCCAGCAGTGAAAATCTGACACCCCTCCACTTT.

This clone came up once. The chain employs TRBV4-1 and TRBJ1-1; no definite D call. Germline CDR1 and CDR2: MGHRA and YSYEKL. CDR3 length: 15 residues. Trimming removed 1 base at V and 1 base at J, with 10 bases between. The CDR3 nucleotides read TGCGCCAGCAGCCAAGTCATCCGGGGGAACACTGAAGCTTTCTTT. Protein sequence: CASSQVIRGNTEAFF.

The table lists this clone with a few counts. The V and J genes are TRBV27 and TRBJ2-3, with TRBD1 matching over 9 bases. The ends lost 5 bases at V and 2 bases at J; junction bases unmatched: 8. Germline values: CDR1 MNHEY, CDR2 SMNVEV (reference sequence). The CDR3 covers 16 residues. CDR3 protein: CASSPLGQGYTDTQYF. The CDR3 DNA follows: TGTGCCAGCAGTCCTTTGGGACAGGGTTACACAGATACGCAGTATTTT.

This clone was picked up a small number of times. The chain is built from TRBV13 and TRBJ1-1; unclear D gene. The germline V gene has CDR1 PRHDT and CDR2 FYEKMQ (reference sequence). V lost 5 bases and J lost 1, with 11 bases in between. CDR3 length: 14 residues. The CDR3 loop is CASSQINQNTEAFF. The DNA of the CDR3 is TGTGCCAGCAGCCAAATTAACCAGAACACTGAAGCTTTCTTT.

The chain couples TRBV7-2 to TRBJ1-1; D gene unclear. Germline V gene lookup returns CDR1 SGHTA and CDR2 FQGNSA. V lost 7 bases to trimming and J lost 2 bases, with 14 bases between them. This CDR3 is built from 14 residues. CDR3 in DNA: TGTGCCAGCACCTTGGGCCCCGGAAACACTGAAGCTTTCTTT. Translating gives CASTLGPGNTEAFF.

The chain couples TRBV11-2 to TRBJ2-5, with D tentatively TRBD2 (5 bases). Per germline, CDR1 SGHAT and CDR2 FQNNGV. This CDR3 is 15 amino acids long. Trimming removed 5 bases from V and 0 bases from J, with 13 bases in between. The chain's CDR3 is CASSAWAGNQETQYF. CDR3 sequence (DNA): TGTGCCAGCAGCGCATGGGCGGGCAACCAAGAGACCCAGTACTTC.

The V call is TRBV18, the J call TRBJ1-1, with no clear D. This CDR3 is 14 amino acids long. Germline CDR1 is KGHSH and CDR2 is LQKENI. Trimming left V 4 bases short and J 1 base short, with 10 bases between. CDR3 bases: TGTGCCAGCTCACTAACGGGCGGGAACACTGAAGCTTTCTTT. It specifies CASSLTGGNTEAFF.

CDR3 DNA sequence: TGTGCCAGTAGTATGCAAGCGGGGGGCCATCTTTACAATGAGCAGTTCTTC. Its translation is CASSMQAGGHLYNEQFF. The rearrangement uses TRBV19 and TRBJ2-1; TRBD2 matches at 9 bases. CDR1 and CDR2 (germline): LNHDA, SQIVND (reference sequence). The J segment lost 4 bases and the V segment lost 3 bases, leaving 10 bases of the junction unmatched. The CDR3 is 17 residues long. The variable domain in full, with the rest retrieved from reference TRBV19 and TRBJ2-1, is DGGITQSPKYLFRKEGQNVTLSCEQNLNHDAMYWYRQDPGQGLRLIYYSQIVNDFQKGDIAEGYSVSREKKESFPLTVTSAQKNPTAFYLCASSMQAGGHLYNEQFFGPGTRLTVL.

The chain joins TRBV28 to TRBJ2-7, with TRBD2 as a possible D gene (6 bases). The CDR3 is 12 amino acids. Germline CDR1 reads MDHEN; CDR2 reads SYDVKM. Between the trimmed V and J ends, which lost 5 bases and 4 bases, there was a span of 9 bases. The CDR3 region is CASSRSGYEQYF. CDR3 nucleotide sequence: TGTGCCAGCAGTCGGAGCGGGTACGAGCAGTACTTC.

V gene TRBV5-8 combines with J gene TRBJ2-7, with D uncertain. There are 13 residues in the CDR3. CDR1 and CDR2 (germline): SGHTS, YDEGEE. Trimming removed 5 bases from V and 1 base from J, with 10 bases in between. CDR3 coding DNA: TGTGCCAGCAGACCCCGACATTCCTACGAGCAGTACTTC. Translating gives CASRPRHSYEQYF.

This clone was seen more than once but under ten times. This chain uses TRBV5-4 with TRBJ1-1; D uncertain. The CDR3 is 14 residues long. The V gene lost 0 bases and the J gene lost 0 bases, with 6 bases spanning the gap. The germline gives CDR1 SGHNT, CDR2 YYREEE (reference sequence). The CDR3 coding sequence is TGTGCCAGCAGCTTGGGGTCGGTGAACACTGAAGCTTTCTTT. Amino acid sequence: CASSLGSVNTEAFF.